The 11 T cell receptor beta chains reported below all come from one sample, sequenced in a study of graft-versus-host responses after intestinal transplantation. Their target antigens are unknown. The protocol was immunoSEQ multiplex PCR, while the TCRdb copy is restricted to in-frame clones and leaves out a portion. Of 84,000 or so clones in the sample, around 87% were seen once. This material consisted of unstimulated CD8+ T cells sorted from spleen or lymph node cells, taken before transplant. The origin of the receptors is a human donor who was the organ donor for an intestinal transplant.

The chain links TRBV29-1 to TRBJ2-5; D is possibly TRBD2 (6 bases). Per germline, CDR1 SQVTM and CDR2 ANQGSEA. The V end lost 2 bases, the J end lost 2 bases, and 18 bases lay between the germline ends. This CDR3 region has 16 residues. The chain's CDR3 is CSVELEAGGTQETQYF. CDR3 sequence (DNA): TGCAGCGTTGAACTGGAAGCAGGCGGGACTCAAGAGACCCAGTACTTC.

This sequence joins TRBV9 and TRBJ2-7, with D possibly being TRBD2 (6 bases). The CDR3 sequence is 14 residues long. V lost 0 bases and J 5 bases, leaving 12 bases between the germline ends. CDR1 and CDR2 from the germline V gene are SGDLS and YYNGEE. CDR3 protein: CASSVGLGADEQYF. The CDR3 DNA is TGTGCCAGCAGCGTAGGACTAGGGGCGGACGAGCAGTACTTC.

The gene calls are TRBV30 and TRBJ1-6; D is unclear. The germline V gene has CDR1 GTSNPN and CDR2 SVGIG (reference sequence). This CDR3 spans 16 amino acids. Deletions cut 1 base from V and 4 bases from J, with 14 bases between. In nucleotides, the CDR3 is TGTGCCTGGAGTGAATCCTTCGGATTATATAATTCACCCCTCCACTTT. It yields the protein CAWSESFGLYNSPLHF.

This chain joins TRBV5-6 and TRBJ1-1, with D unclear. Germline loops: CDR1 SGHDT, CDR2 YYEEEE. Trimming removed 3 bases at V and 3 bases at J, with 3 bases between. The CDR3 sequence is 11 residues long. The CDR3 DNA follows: TGTGCCAGCAGCTGGGACACTGAAGCTTTCTTT. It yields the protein CASSWDTEAFF.

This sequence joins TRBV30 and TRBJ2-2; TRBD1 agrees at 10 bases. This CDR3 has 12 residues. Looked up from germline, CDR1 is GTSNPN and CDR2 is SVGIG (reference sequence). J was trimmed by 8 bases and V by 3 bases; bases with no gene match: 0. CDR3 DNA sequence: TGTGCCTGGAGGGACAGGGGGGGGGAGCTGTTTTTT. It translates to CAWRDRGGELFF.

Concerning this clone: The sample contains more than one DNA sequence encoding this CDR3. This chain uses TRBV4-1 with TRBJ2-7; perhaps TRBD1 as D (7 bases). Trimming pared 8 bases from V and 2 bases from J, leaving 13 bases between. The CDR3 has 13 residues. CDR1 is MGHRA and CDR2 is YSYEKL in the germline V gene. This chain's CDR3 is CASSQGGPYEQYF. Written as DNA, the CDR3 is TGCGCCAGCTCCCAGGGGGGCCCCTACGAGCAGTACTTC.

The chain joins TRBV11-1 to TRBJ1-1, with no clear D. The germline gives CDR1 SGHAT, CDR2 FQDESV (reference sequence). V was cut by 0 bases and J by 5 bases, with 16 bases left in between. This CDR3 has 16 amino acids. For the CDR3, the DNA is TGTGCCAGCAGCTTAGCGAGCGGCAGCTTAAGGACTGAAGCTTTCTTT. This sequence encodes CASSLASGSLRTEAFF.

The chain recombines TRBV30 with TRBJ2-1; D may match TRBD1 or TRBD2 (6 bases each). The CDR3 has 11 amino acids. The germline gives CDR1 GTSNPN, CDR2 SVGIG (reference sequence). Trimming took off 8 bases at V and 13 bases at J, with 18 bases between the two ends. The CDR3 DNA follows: TGTGCCGCCTGGGGTGGGGGGCGCCAGTTCTTC. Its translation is CAAWGGGRQFF.

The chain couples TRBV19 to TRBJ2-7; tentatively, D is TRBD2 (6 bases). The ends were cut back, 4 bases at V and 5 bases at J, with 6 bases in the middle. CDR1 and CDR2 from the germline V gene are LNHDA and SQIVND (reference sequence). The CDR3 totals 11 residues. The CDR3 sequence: CASSSGDEQYF. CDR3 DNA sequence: TGTGCCAGTAGTAGCGGGGACGAGCAGTACTTC.

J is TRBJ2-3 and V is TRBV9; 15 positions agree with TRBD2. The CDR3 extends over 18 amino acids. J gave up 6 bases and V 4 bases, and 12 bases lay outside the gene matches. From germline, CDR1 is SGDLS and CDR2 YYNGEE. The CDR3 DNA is TGTGCCAGCAGCTCTGGACTAGCGGGGGGGGTACCATCCGATACGCAGTATTTT. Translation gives CASSSGLAGGVPSDTQYF. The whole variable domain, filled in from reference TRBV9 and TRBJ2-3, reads DSGVTQTPKHLITATGQRVTLRCSPRSGDLSVYWYQQSLDQGLQFLIQYYNGEERAKGNILERFSAQQFPDLHSELNLSSLELGDSALYFCASSSGLAGGVPSDTQYFGPGTRLTVL.

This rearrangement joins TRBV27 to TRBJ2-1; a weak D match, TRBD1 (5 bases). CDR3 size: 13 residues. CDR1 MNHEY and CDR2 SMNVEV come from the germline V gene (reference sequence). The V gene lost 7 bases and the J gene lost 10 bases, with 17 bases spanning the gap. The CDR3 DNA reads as TGTGCCAGCACCCGAGGACACCAGGGCGAGCAGTTCTTC. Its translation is CASTRGHQGEQFF.